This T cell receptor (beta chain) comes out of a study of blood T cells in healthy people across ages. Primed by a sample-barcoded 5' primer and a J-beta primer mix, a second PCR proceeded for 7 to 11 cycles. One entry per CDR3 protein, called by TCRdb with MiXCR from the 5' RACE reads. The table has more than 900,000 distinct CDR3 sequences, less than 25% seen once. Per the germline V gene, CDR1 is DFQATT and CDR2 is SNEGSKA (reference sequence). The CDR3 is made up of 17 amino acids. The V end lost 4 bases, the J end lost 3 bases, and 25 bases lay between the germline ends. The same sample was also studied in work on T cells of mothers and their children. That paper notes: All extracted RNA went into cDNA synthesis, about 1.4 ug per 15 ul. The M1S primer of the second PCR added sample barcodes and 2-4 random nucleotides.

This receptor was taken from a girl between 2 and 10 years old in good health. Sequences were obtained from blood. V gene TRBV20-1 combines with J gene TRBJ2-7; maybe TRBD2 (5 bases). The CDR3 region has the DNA TGCAGTGCTATCGAGTGGAGTGGAGGTTCGGGAAGCTACGAGCAGTACTTC. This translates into CSAIEWSGGSGSYEQYF.